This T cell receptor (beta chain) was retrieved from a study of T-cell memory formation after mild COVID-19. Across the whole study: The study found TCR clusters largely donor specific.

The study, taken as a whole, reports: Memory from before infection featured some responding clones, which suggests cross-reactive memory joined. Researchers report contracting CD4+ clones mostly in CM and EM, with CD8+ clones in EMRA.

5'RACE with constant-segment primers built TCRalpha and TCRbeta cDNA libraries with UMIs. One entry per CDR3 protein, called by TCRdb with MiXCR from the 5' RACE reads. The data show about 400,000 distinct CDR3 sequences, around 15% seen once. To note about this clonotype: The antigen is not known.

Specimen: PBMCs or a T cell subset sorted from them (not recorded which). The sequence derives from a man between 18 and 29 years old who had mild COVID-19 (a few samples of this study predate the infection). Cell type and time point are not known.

CDR3 in amino acids: CASAEFRGNTIYF. CDR3 sequence (DNA): TGTGCCAGCGCAGAGTTCCGAGGAAACACCATATATTTT. The chain has TRBV5-8 and TRBJ1-3; D is undetermined. This CDR3 contains 13 residues. CDR1 and CDR2 from the germline V gene are SGHTS and YDEGEE. V gave up 7 bases and J gave up 4 bases, with 12 bases separating them.